A selection of T cell receptor beta chains follows, all from one sample in a study of cytomegalovirus exposure and HLA in healthy donors. Profiled with immunoSEQ multiplex PCR; TCRdb holds only in-frame clones, not every one. Of about 120,000 clones in the sample, over 75% were seen once. The specimen was PBMCs. Source of these receptors: a man aged 35-49 years in good health and CMV-seropositive. The CDR3 runs from the conserved cysteine through the conserved F or W. The D gene is left open where the match is weak. Clone size is not always given. Where it is, it says once, few, many or a class for expanded clones.

V gene: TRBV28; D gene: -; J gene: TRBJ1-4; clone size: -; CDR3 protein: CASSLGGAGEKLFF; CDR3 DNA: TGTGCCAGCAGTTTAGGGGGGGCAGGTGAAAAACTGTTTTTT
V gene: TRBV11-3; D gene: TRBD1; J gene: TRBJ2-2; clone size: -; CDR3 protein: CASSHRDRDRELFF; CDR3 DNA: TGTGCCAGCAGCCACCGGGACAGGGATCGGGAGCTGTTTTTT
V gene: TRBV30; D gene: -; J gene: TRBJ1-4; clone size: few; CDR3 protein: CAWSVGAANEKLFF; CDR3 DNA: TGTGCCTGGAGTGTAGGGGCAGCTAATGAAAAACTGTTTTTT
V gene: TRBV7-9; D gene: -; J gene: TRBJ1-2; clone size: -; CDR3 protein: CASSLQAGYTF; CDR3 DNA: TGTGCCAGCAGCTTACAGGCGGGCTACACCTTC
V gene: TRBV4-3; D gene: -; J gene: TRBJ2-2; clone size: large; CDR3 protein: CASSQVFGQTTGELFF; CDR3 DNA: TGCGCCAGCAGCCAAGTATTCGGACAGACCACCGGGGAGCTGTTTTTT
V gene: TRBV19; D gene: TRBD2; J gene: TRBJ2-5; clone size: -; CDR3 protein: CASSIDLVRGGRETQYF; CDR3 DNA: TGTGCCAGTAGTATAGATCTCGTCCGGGGGGGCCGAGAGACCCAGTACTTC
V gene: TRBV6-5; D gene: -; J gene: TRBJ1-2; clone size: -; CDR3 protein: CASSYGGMSYTF; CDR3 DNA: TGTGCCAGCAGTTACGGGGGGATGAGCTACACCTTC
V gene: TRBV2; D gene: TRBD1; J gene: TRBJ1-6; clone size: -; CDR3 protein: CASSERTGGSNSPLHF; CDR3 DNA: TGTGCCAGCAGTGAGAGGACAGGGGGCTCAAATTCACCCCTCCACTTT
V gene: TRBV5-5; D gene: TRBD1; J gene: TRBJ2-7; clone size: -; CDR3 protein: CASSVGQGASEQYF; CDR3 DNA: TGTGCCAGCAGCGTCGGACAGGGGGCCTCCGAGCAGTACTTC
V gene: TRBV7-8; D gene: TRBD1; J gene: TRBJ1-1; clone size: -; CDR3 protein: CASSLEQGRGTEAFF; CDR3 DNA: TGTGCCAGCAGCTTGGAACAGGGGCGGGGCACTGAAGCTTTCTTT
V gene: TRBV18; D gene: TRBD1; J gene: TRBJ2-1; clone size: once; CDR3 protein: CASSPSDRGRLFF; CDR3 DNA: TGTGCCAGCTCACCATCCGACAGGGGGCGTCTGTTCTTC
V gene: TRBV29-1; D gene: -; J gene: TRBJ2-1; clone size: once; CDR3 protein: CSGLGGATYNEQFF; CDR3 DNA: TGCAGCGGGTTAGGGGGGGCCACCTACAATGAGCAGTTCTTC
V gene: TRBV19; D gene: -; J gene: TRBJ2-5; clone size: -; CDR3 protein: CASSGLAVQAETQYF; CDR3 DNA: TGTGCCAGTAGTGGCTTGGCGGTACAGGCTGAGACCCAGTACTTC
V gene: TRBV7-2; D gene: -; J gene: TRBJ1-6; clone size: -; CDR3 protein: CASRPAGDSPLHF; CDR3 DNA: TGTGCCAGCAGACCCGCCGGTGATTCACCCCTCCACTTT
V gene: TRBV7-2; D gene: -; J gene: TRBJ1-5; clone size: once; CDR3 protein: CASSSVQGGQPQHF; CDR3 DNA: TGTGCCAGCAGCTCCGTACAGGGCGGTCAGCCCCAGCATTTT
V gene: TRBV7-2; D gene: TRBD2; J gene: TRBJ2-7; clone size: few; CDR3 protein: CASTLGSGGYEQYF; CDR3 DNA: TGTGCCAGCACCCTCGGTAGCGGGGGATACGAGCAGTACTTC
V gene: TRBV11-2; D gene: TRBD1; J gene: TRBJ1-4; clone size: -; CDR3 protein: CASSLGQGNEKLFF; CDR3 DNA: TGTGCCAGCAGCTTGGGACAGGGGAATGAAAAACTGTTTTTT
V gene: TRBV7-9; D gene: -; J gene: TRBJ1-2; clone size: -; CDR3 protein: CASSLGTAKLYGYTF; CDR3 DNA: TGTGCCAGCAGCTTAGGGACAGCCAAATTATATGGCTACACCTTC
V gene: TRBV5-1; D gene: TRBD1; J gene: TRBJ1-2; clone size: once; CDR3 protein: CASSRQGASINYGYTF; CDR3 DNA: TGCGCCAGCAGCAGACAGGGGGCCTCGATTAACTATGGCTACACCTTC
V gene: TRBV2; D gene: TRBD1; J gene: TRBJ1-3; clone size: -; CDR3 protein: CASSLQGSTGNTIYF; CDR3 DNA: TGTGCCAGCAGCCTACAGGGGAGCACTGGAAACACCATATATTTT
V gene: TRBV6-6; D gene: -; J gene: TRBJ1-6; clone size: -; CDR3 protein: CASSYGTPYNSPLHF; CDR3 DNA: TGTGCCAGCAGTTACGGGACACCCTATAATTCACCCCTCCACTTT
V gene: TRBV4-3; D gene: -; J gene: TRBJ1-2; clone size: few; CDR3 protein: CASSKASIGDYGYTF; CDR3 DNA: TGCGCCAGCAGCAAAGCCTCTATAGGGGACTATGGCTACACCTTC
V gene: TRBV7-6; D gene: -; J gene: TRBJ1-2; clone size: many; CDR3 protein: CASSLEGLGGGYGYTF; CDR3 DNA: TGTGCCAGCAGCTTAGAGGGCCTCGGGGGAGGCTATGGCTACACCTTC
V gene: TRBV28; D gene: -; J gene: TRBJ2-1; clone size: -; CDR3 protein: CASSPGLGQYFNEQFF; CDR3 DNA: TGTGCCAGCAGTCCAGGGCTGGGCCAGTACTTCAATGAGCAGTTCTTC
V gene: TRBV6-5; D gene: -; J gene: TRBJ1-3; clone size: few; CDR3 protein: CASSYPSDSGNTIYF; CDR3 DNA: TGTGCCAGCAGTTACCCCAGTGACTCTGGAAACACCATATATTTT